The clone carrying this T cell receptor (beta chain) was observed a handful of times. Its specificity is unknown. In the library, individual cDNA molecules carried attached unique molecular identifiers. TCRdb reanalysed the 5' RACE reads using MiXCR and keeps one entry per CDR3 protein. The data contain about 53,000 distinct CDR3 sequences, 12% of them seen just once; the ten biggest clones take up about 2.4%. This sample is part of a study of early T cells in non-severe SARS-CoV-2 infection. Study-level points and caveats: Using VDJdb, the matching emphasized anti-spike CD8 responses while missing private and CD4 specificities.

J lost 15 bases, V lost 0 bases, and 10 bases had no gene match. The CDR3 spans 15 residues. Germline loops: CDR1 MNHNS, CDR2 SASEGT. The source was whole blood, collected at baseline. The genes are TRBV6-1 and TRBJ2-1, with 11 bases lining up with TRBD2. The sequence was obtained from an adult who was a healthcare worker with PCR-confirmed SARS-CoV-2 infection or an uninfected control (not recorded which). The CDR3 loop reads CASSEAVAGGPEWFF. DNA for the CDR3: TGTGCCAGCAGTGAAGCGGTAGCGGGAGGGCCAGAGTGGTTCTTC.